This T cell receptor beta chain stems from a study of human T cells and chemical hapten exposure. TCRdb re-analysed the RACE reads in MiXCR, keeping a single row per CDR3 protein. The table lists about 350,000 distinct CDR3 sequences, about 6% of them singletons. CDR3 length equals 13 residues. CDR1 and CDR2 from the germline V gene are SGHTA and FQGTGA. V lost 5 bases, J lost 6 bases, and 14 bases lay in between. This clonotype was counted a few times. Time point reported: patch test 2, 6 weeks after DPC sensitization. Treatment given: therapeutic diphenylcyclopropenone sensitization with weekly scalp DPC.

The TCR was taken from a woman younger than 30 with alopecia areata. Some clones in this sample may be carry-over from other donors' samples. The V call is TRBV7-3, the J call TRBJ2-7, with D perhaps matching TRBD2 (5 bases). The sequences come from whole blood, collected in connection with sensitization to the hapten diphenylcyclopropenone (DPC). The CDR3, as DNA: TGTGCCAGCAGCCCCACGTCAGGAGGCGAGCAGTACTTC. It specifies CASSPTSGGEQYF.